This paragraph reports one T cell receptor beta chain. V dropped 7 bases and J dropped 3; count of bases not matched to a gene: 9. In germline, CDR1 is MDHEN, CDR2 SYDVKM. CDR3 length: 15 amino acids. This record comes from a study of blood T cell repertoires in COVID-19. About the research overall: PBMCs, B-cell-depleted T cells, or T cells provided the cDNA or gDNA that made up the material.

Here immunoSEQ multiplex PCR was the method, and the copy in TCRdb shows in-frame clones only, minus some. The data contain roughly 330,000 clones, around 87% of them singletons. Sequencing used PBMCs or T cells enriched from blood (not recorded which). The genes are TRBV28 and TRBJ2-7; 10 nucleotides agree with TRBD2. This sequence originates from a woman in her twenties or thirties who had recovered from COVID-19. The CDR3 bases are TGTGCCAGCACCGGGCCCGAGCGGGGGGGCTACGAGCAGTACTTC. Translation: CASTGPERGGYEQYF.